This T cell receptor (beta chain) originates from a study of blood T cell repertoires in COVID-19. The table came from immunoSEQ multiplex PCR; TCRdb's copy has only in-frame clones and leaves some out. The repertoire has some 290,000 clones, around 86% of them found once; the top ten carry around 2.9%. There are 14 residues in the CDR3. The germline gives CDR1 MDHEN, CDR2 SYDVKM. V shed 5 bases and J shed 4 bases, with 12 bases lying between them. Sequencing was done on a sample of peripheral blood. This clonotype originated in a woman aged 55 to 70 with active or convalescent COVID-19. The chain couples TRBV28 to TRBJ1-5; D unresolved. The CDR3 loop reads CASSLRTGNQPQHF. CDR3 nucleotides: TGTGCCAGCAGTCTGAGGACGGGGAATCAGCCCCAGCATTTT. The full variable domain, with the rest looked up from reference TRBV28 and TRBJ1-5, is DVKVTQSSRYLVKRTGEKVFLECVQDMDHENMFWYRQDPGLGLRLIYFSYDVKMKEKGDIPEGYSVSREKKERFSLILESASTNQTSMYLCASSLRTGNQPQHFGDGTRLSIL.